This TCR beta chain was retrieved from a study of blood T cells in healthy people across ages. This clonotype occurred a few times. From germline, CDR1 is SQVTM and CDR2 ANQGSEA. This CDR3 has 14 amino acids. V dropped 4 bases and J dropped 0 bases, with 9 bases sitting between them. Every participating donor contributed 9.5 to 10 milliliters of peripheral blood through a draw. Sample-barcoded 5' priming and a J-beta primer mix drove a second PCR of roughly 6 to 12 cycles. Every cDNA molecule bore a tag from a template-switch adaptor containing 12 random nucleotides. In TCRdb, the 5' RACE reads were re-called with MiXCR into one record per CDR3 protein. Here the sample spans some 710,000 distinct CDR3 sequences, about a fifth being singletons.

The rearrangement joins TRBV29-1 to TRBJ2-2, with D uncertain. Source material: blood. The receptor comes from a man between 65 and 79 years old in good health. CDR3 in DNA: TGCAGCGTTGTGGTGACTGCGAACACCGGGGAGCTGTTTTTT. It yields the protein CSVVVTANTGELFF.